The clone carrying this TCR beta chain was recorded a few times. Data came from immunoSEQ multiplex PCR; TCRdb stores just in-frame clones and leaves some out. The data show some 71,000 clones, around 86% seen once. This specimen comes from a study of PD-L1 blockade in urothelial cancer. Across the whole study: Per blood sample, T cells had a median of roughly 150,000.

Time point noted: pretreatment peripheral blood. V shed 0 bases and J shed 10 bases, with 30 bases lying between them. The CDR3 is made up of 19 amino acids. Per the germline V gene, CDR1 is LGHNA and CDR2 is YNFKEQ. The clonotype was recovered from a man in his 60s with urothelial cancer. Sequences were derived from PBMCs, sampled around atezolizumab (anti-PD-L1) treatment. The genes are TRBV4-2 and TRBJ1-1; unclear D gene. CDR3 sequence: CASSQERYAFGGERERAFF. CDR3 sequence (DNA): TGTGCCAGCAGCCAAGAGAGGTATGCCTTCGGTGGGGAACGGGAAAGAGCTTTCTTT.